Below are 9 T cell receptor beta chains sequenced from a single sample in a study of metastatic and nonmetastatic thyroid tumors. TCRdb re-called clones from the PCR reads using MiXCR. The sample has 30,000 to 40,000 clones, approximately 20% seen once. Patients were all untreated before their thyroid surgery. The sequencing sample was made of blood. These receptors all come from a female donor with papillary thyroid cancer or a benign thyroid nodule (not recorded which). Some clones in this sample may be carry-over from other donors' samples.

This clone appeared many times. This chain uses TRBV28 with TRBJ2-1, with D possibly matching TRBD2 (5 bases). Trimming pared 8 bases from V and 2 bases from J, leaving 13 bases between. The CDR3 is made up of 14 amino acids. Germline V gene data show CDR1 as MDHEN and CDR2 as SYDVKM. CDR3 bases: TGTGCCAGCTTCCGGAACGGGGCCTACAATGAGCAGTTCTTC. This sequence encodes CASFRNGAYNEQFF.

This clone was counted many times. The V call is TRBV7-9, the J call TRBJ2-7, with TRBD2 matching 8 bases. CDR3 length: 13 residues. Trimming cost V 3 bases and J 4 bases; bases outside gene matches: 2. Germline-derived CDR1 and CDR2 are SEHNR and FQNEAQ (reference sequence). CDR3 residues: CASSFGGGYEQYF. CDR3 coding DNA: TGTGCCAGCAGCTTCGGGGGGGGGTACGAGCAGTACTTC.

This clone was recorded a few times. V and J are TRBV28 and TRBJ2-7, with D maybe TRBD2 (6 bases). The CDR3 consists of 15 residues. V was cut by 3 bases and J by 1 base, with 13 bases left in between. Looked up from germline, CDR1 is MDHEN and CDR2 is SYDVKM. The CDR3 sequence: CASSFRGTASYEQYF. The CDR3, as DNA: TGTGCCAGCAGTTTTCGCGGGACGGCTTCCTACGAGCAGTACTTC.

The chain is built from TRBV12-3 or TRBV12-4 and TRBJ2-2; D is possibly TRBD2 (6 bases). Between the trimmed V and J ends, which lost 7 bases and 7 bases, there was a span of 22 bases. The CDR3 contains 16 residues. The DNA of the CDR3 is TGTGCCAGCATGAGCGAACTATCGGGAGTAGACGGGGAGCTGTTTTTT. This sequence encodes CASMSELSGVDGELFF.

This clone was seen repeatedly, ten times or more. The rearrangement links TRBV7-2 to TRBJ1-2; maybe TRBD1 (5 bases). The CDR3 is 13 residues long. The germline V and J ends were trimmed by 2 bases and 9 bases, with 13 bases remaining between them. Germline V lookup: CDR1 SGHTA, CDR2 FQGNSA. The CDR3 DNA is TGTGCCAGCAGCTTATGGGCAGGGACGCGCTACACCTTC. Its protein is CASSLWAGTRYTF. Full variable domain (rest looked up from reference TRBV7-2 and TRBJ1-2): GAGVSQSPSNKVTEKGKDVELRCDPISGHTALYWYRQSLGQGLEFLIYFQGNSAPDKSGLPSDRFSAERTGGSVSTLTIQRTQQEDSAVYLCASSLWAGTRYTFGSGTRLTVV.

Turning to this clone: This could be a read error, since a much larger clone is one nucleotide away. The V and J genes are TRBV7-7 and TRBJ2-5; the match to TRBD1 covers 7 bases. The CDR3 is 13 residues long. In germline, CDR1 is SSHAT, CDR2 FNYEAQ (reference sequence). Here the CDR3 DNA reads TGTGCTAGCAGCCGGGGACAGCAAGATACCCAGTACTTC. Its protein product is CASSRGQQDTQYF.

At least ten counts were recorded for this clone. The chain employs TRBV6-1 and TRBJ2-5, with 11 bases aligning to TRBD1. This CDR3 contains 14 residues. Germline V gives CDR1 MNHNS, CDR2 SASEGT. The junction had 7 bases not matched to a gene; V was cut back by 7 bases and J by 6 bases. The CDR3 reads CASIRDRGGQTQYF. The CDR3 nucleotides are TGTGCCAGCATTCGGGACAGGGGGGGTCAGACCCAGTACTTC.

This clone was detected ten times or more. The V and J genes are TRBV15 and TRBJ1-6; D not resolved. Trimming took off 0 bases at V and 3 bases at J, with 9 bases between the two ends. CDR3 length: 16 residues. Germline values: CDR1 LNHNV, CDR2 YYDKDF (reference sequence). CDR3 loop: CATSRDPDLYNSPLHF. The CDR3 nucleotides are TGTGCCACCAGCAGAGATCCAGACCTCTATAATTCACCCCTCCACTTT.

This clone was recorded many times. The chain combines TRBV19 with TRBJ2-3, with TRBD1 identical over 7 bases. Germline V gene sequence: CDR1 LNHDA, CDR2 SQIVND (reference sequence). V gave up 5 bases and J gave up 6 bases; unmatched junction bases: 14. The CDR3 sequence is 16 residues long. The DNA for the CDR3 is TGTGCCAGTAGTTTGTCTGGGGCAGGGGGTTCGGATACGCAGTATTTT. As protein: CASSLSGAGGSDTQYF.